The clone carrying this T cell receptor beta chain appeared a single time. Its antigen is not known. The method was immunoSEQ multiplex PCR; TCRdb's version includes in-frame clones alone and lacks a portion of them. Found here are fewer than 1.8 million clones, around 98.5% of them singletons; the top ten hold about 0.4%. This sample stems from a study of shared clonotypes between healthy human individuals. Broader study findings: Donors were few, which limited the genetic and exposure-history diversity represented.

The CDR3 runs 13 residues. With 3 bases removed from V and 4 bases from J, the gap between germline ends came to 9 bases. Germline V gives CDR1 LNHDA, CDR2 SQIVND (reference sequence). The specimen was naive CD4+ T cells sorted from blood. The sample's subset: CD45RA+ positively selected. The receptor's source is a man aged 30 to 39 in good health. This chain connects TRBV19 to TRBJ1-1; D might be TRBD1 (5 bases). The CDR3 here is CASSMLGGTEAFF. CDR3 nucleotides: TGTGCCAGTAGTATGCTGGGGGGCACTGAAGCTTTCTTT.